Listed below are T cell receptor beta chains from one sample, sequenced in a study of STAT5B mutations in CD4+ large granular lymphocyte leukemia. Libraries were prepared by immunoSEQ multiplex PCR; TCRdb keeps only in-frame clonotypes and omits some of them. The table lists thousands of clones, approximately 89% of them singletons, with 50% in the top ten. Sequenced: PBMCs. All receptors come from a woman in her 70s with CD4+ T-cell large granular lymphocyte leukemia. The CDR3 runs from the conserved cysteine through the conserved F or W. The D gene is left open where the match is weak. The listing skips clone size in some rows; elsewhere it reads once, few, many or a size class.

J | D | V | size | CDR3 | DNA
TRBJ1-2 | NA | TRBV19 | NA | CASSTQGGAHGYTF | TGTGCCAGTAGTACCCAGGGAGGGGCTCATGGCTACACCTTC
TRBJ1-4 | TRBD1 | TRBV5-1 | NA | CASSLKSQGGATNEKLFF | TGCGCCAGCAGCTTGAAAAGCCAGGGGGGAGCAACTAATGAAAAACTGTTTTTT
TRBJ2-3 | TRBD2 | TRBV10-3 | NA | CATGELARFADTQYF | TGTGCCACCGGGGAACTAGCGAGGTTCGCAGATACGCAGTATTTT
TRBJ2-2 | NA | TRBV29-1 | NA | CSVAAGTNTGELFF | TGCAGCGTTGCTGCGGGGACGAACACCGGGGAGCTGTTTTTT
TRBJ1-3 | NA | TRBV19 | NA | CASQQGSSGNTIYF | TGTGCCAGCCAACAGGGATCCTCTGGAAACACCATATATTTT
TRBJ1-1 | NA | TRBV19 | NA | CASSIRALNTEAFF | TGTGCCAGTAGTATAAGGGCTTTGAACACTGAAGCTTTCTTT
TRBJ1-6 | TRBD1 | TRBV6-1 | NA | CASSEKTGGISPLHF | TGTGCCAGCAGTGAGAAAACAGGGGGGATATCACCCCTCCACTTT
TRBJ1-5 | NA | TRBV27 | NA | CASSFTDSNQPQHF | TGTGCCAGCAGTTTTACTGATAGCAATCAGCCCCAGCATTTT
TRBJ1-2 | NA | TRBV7-2 | NA | CASTRGPSNYGYTF | TGTGCCAGCACTCGGGGGCCATCTAACTATGGCTACACCTTC
TRBJ2-1 | TRBD2 | TRBV7-3 | once | CASSLNSGGAGNEQFF | TGTGCCAGCAGCCTCAATAGCGGGGGGGCGGGCAATGAGCAGTTCTTC